The 31 T cell receptor beta chains below come from one sample, sequenced in a study of blood T cell repertoires in COVID-19. Here immunoSEQ multiplex PCR was the method, and the copy in TCRdb shows in-frame clones only, minus some. There are approximately 170,000 clones in the sample; around 88% occur only once, and roughly 20% lies in the top ten. The sequenced sample was peripheral blood. Receptor source: an older woman who had recovered from COVID-19.

This clone was seen more than once but under ten times. The chain carries TRBV10-3 and TRBJ2-7; D perhaps matches TRBD2 (6 bases). The V gene's germline CDR1 is ENHRY and CDR2 SYGVKD. The CDR3 is made up of 11 amino acids. With 4 bases removed from V and 6 bases from J, the gap between germline ends came to 7 bases. This CDR3 reads CAISGDSEQYF. CDR3 sequence (DNA): TGTGCCATCAGTGGGGACTCCGAGCAGTACTTC.

V gene TRBV7-2 combines with J gene TRBJ2-3; D ambiguous. CDR3 size: 14 residues. CDR1 is SGHTA, CDR2 FQGNSA, per germline. The V end lost 4 bases, the J end lost 1 base, and 9 bases lay between the germline ends. The CDR3 region is CASSYGVGTDTQYF. For the CDR3, the DNA is TGTGCCAGCAGCTACGGTGTAGGCACAGATACGCAGTATTTT. Drawing the rest from reference TRBV7-2 and TRBJ2-3, the complete variable domain is GAGVSQSPSNKVTEKGKDVELRCDPISGHTALYWYRQSLGQGLEFLIYFQGNSAPDKSGLPSDRFSAERTGGSVSTLTIQRTQQEDSAVYLCASSYGVGTDTQYFGPGTRLTVL.

The CDR3 bases are TGTGCCAGCAGCTTACTTGGACAGGCGATCACCGGGGAGCTGTTTTTT. Amino acid sequence: CASSLLGQAITGELFF. The V and J genes are TRBV7-2 and TRBJ2-2, with 7 bases that match TRBD1. Per germline, CDR1 SGHTA and CDR2 FQGNSA. The CDR3 consists of 16 residues. V dropped 2 bases and J dropped 4; count of bases not matched to a gene: 7.

Regarding this clone: Within the sample, other DNA sequences also encode this same CDR3. The J gene is TRBJ2-3, the V gene TRBV5-6; D gene uncertain. Trimming pared 0 bases from V and 1 base from J, leaving 3 bases between. Germline CDR1 and CDR2: SGHDT and YYEEEE. The CDR3 spans 13 residues. Here the CDR3 DNA reads TGTGCCAGCAGCTTGGGCGGCACAGATACGCAGTATTTT. Encoded protein: CASSLGGTDTQYF.

The chain joins TRBV10-3 to TRBJ1-1; TRBD1 might be the D (6 bases). Trimming cost V 6 bases and J 7 bases, with 15 bases left between them. The CDR3 covers 13 residues. The germline CDR1 and CDR2 sequences are ENHRY and SYGVKD. CDR3 DNA sequence: TGTGCCATCAGCCCGGGTAGGGGGAATGAAGCTTTCTTT. Its protein product is CAISPGRGNEAFF.

This rearrangement joins TRBV19 to TRBJ2-2; a weak D match, TRBD1 (5 bases). The V end lost 6 bases, the J end lost 2 bases, and 10 bases lay between the germline ends. This CDR3 is built from 14 residues. Germline CDR1 is LNHDA and CDR2 is SQIVND (reference sequence). The chain's CDR3 is CASSPGHNTGELFF. CDR3 sequence (DNA): TGTGCCAGTAGCCCCGGACATAACACCGGGGAGCTGTTTTTT. The whole variable domain, remainder taken from reference TRBV19 and TRBJ2-2, is DGGITQSPKYLFRKEGQNVTLSCEQNLNHDAMYWYRQDPGQGLRLIYYSQIVNDFQKGDIAEGYSVSREKKESFPLTVTSAQKNPTAFYLCASSPGHNTGELFFGEGSRLTVL.

The chain combines TRBV5-1 with TRBJ1-1, with 12 bases identical to TRBD1. Germline lookup yields CDR1 SGHRS and CDR2 YFSETQ. Germline trimming cut 3 bases from V and 1 base from J; bases unmatched to any gene: 4. The CDR3 extends over 16 amino acids. The CDR3 DNA is TGCGCCAGCAGCTGGGACAGGGGGCGAGGGAACACTGAAGCTTTCTTT. Translating gives CASSWDRGRGNTEAFF.

The rearrangement uses TRBV10-3 and TRBJ1-4; D is ambiguous. The CDR3 is 16 amino acids. Trimming stripped 3 bases from V and 4 bases from J, with 15 bases between. Germline V gives CDR1 ENHRY, CDR2 SYGVKD. The CDR3 is CAISDPSSRLNEKLFF. The DNA for the CDR3 is TGTGCCATCAGTGATCCGTCCAGCAGGCTTAATGAAAAACTGTTTTTT.

V is TRBV9 and J is TRBJ1-5; D unresolved. The germline gives CDR1 SGDLS, CDR2 YYNGEE. The CDR3 consists of 14 residues. V gave up 0 bases and J gave up 6 bases, with 10 bases separating them. CDR3 sequence (DNA): TGTGCCAGCAGCGTAGGCGGGATGGGTCAGCCCCAGCATTTT. Protein: CASSVGGMGQPQHF.

This clone was observed once. The gene calls are TRBV30 and TRBJ2-3, with no clear D. The CDR3 loop spans 12 amino acids. CDR1 is GTSNPN and CDR2 is SVGIG in the germline V gene (reference sequence). V was trimmed by 2 bases and J by 2 bases, leaving 5 bases between them. Here the CDR3 reads CAWSPNTDTQYF. CDR3 coding DNA: TGTGCCTGGAGTCCCAACACAGATACGCAGTATTTT.

This clone was counted only a few times. The J gene is TRBJ1-5, the V gene TRBV28; TRBD1 matches 10 bases. Germline trimming cut 5 bases from V and 4 bases from J; bases unmatched to any gene: 5. Per the germline V gene, CDR1 is MDHEN and CDR2 is SYDVKM. The CDR3 consists of 15 residues. This chain's CDR3 is CASSRGQGTNQPQHF. The DNA of the CDR3 is TGTGCCAGCAGTCGGGGACAGGGGACAAATCAGCCCCAGCATTTT.

CDR3 sequence: CASSSRGYGYTF. CDR3 DNA: TGCGCCAGCAGCTCCAGGGGCTATGGCTACACCTTC. The chain carries TRBV5-1 and TRBJ1-2; D is perhaps TRBD1 (6 bases). The germline V gene encodes CDR1 SGHRS and CDR2 YFSETQ. The CDR3 consists of 12 residues. Trimming stripped 3 bases from V and 4 bases from J, with 7 bases between.

The chain is built from TRBV2 and TRBJ1-6, with D unclear. V dropped 5 bases and J dropped 8 bases, with 10 bases sitting between them. The CDR3 totals 13 residues. Germline CDR1 reads SNHLY; CDR2 reads FYNNEI. The CDR3, as DNA: TGTGCCAGCAGTTCTCAGGAAGATTCACCCCTCCACTTT. This codes for CASSSQEDSPLHF.

The chain uses TRBV3-1 (or the pseudogene TRBV3-2) and TRBJ2-7, with D unclear. Germline CDR1 reads LGHDT; CDR2 reads YNNKEL (reference sequence). V was cut by 0 bases and J by 0 bases, with 15 bases left in between. This CDR3 is 17 amino acids long. CDR3 residues: CASSQDLVGPDSYEQYF. The CDR3 DNA follows: TGTGCCAGCAGCCAAGATTTGGTGGGCCCGGACTCCTACGAGCAGTACTTC.

The rearrangement uses TRBV6-6 and TRBJ1-1, with TRBD1 matching 10 bases. CDR3 size: 17 residues. J lost 0 bases, V lost 6 bases, and 10 bases had no gene match. Germline V CDR1 and CDR2: MNHNY, SVGAGI (reference sequence). The CDR3 loop reads CASSRSRGQGVNTEAFF. The DNA of the CDR3 is TGTGCCAGCAGCCGAAGCCGTGGACAGGGGGTGAACACTGAAGCTTTCTTT.

This clone was detected a few times. The J gene is TRBJ1-1, the V gene TRBV2; no definite D call. V lost 6 bases and J 3 bases, leaving 5 bases between the germline ends. CDR1 and CDR2 (germline): SNHLY, FYNNEI. The CDR3 is made up of 11 amino acids. CDR3 nucleotides: TGTGCCAGCAGCCCCGACACTGAAGCTTTCTTT. Amino acid sequence: CASSPDTEAFF.

The rearrangement uses TRBV5-4 and TRBJ2-3; D possibly corresponds to TRBD2 (6 bases). Germline V CDR1 and CDR2: SGHNT, YYREEE (reference sequence). The CDR3 is made up of 15 amino acids. Trimming cost V 0 bases and J 0 bases, with 8 bases left between them. The CDR3 nucleotides are TGTGCCAGCAGCTTGGGCGGGGCCAGCACAGATACGCAGTATTTT. This translates into CASSLGGASTDTQYF.

In this sample, this clone turned up once. The CDR3 nucleotides read TGTGCCAGCAGCCCCAGTCTAGGACAGGGGTACTATGGCTACACCTTC. Residues: CASSPSLGQGYYGYTF. The chain joins TRBV7-6 to TRBJ1-2, with 9 bases matching TRBD1. After removal of 5 bases from V and 3 bases from J, the junction contained 10 bases not matched to a gene. Looked up from germline, CDR1 is SGHVS and CDR2 is FNYEAQ. There are 16 residues in the CDR3.

The V call is TRBV7-9, the J call TRBJ1-2; D remains ambiguous. V gave up 3 bases and J gave up 4 bases, with 12 bases separating them. Germline CDR1 SEHNR, CDR2 FQNEAQ (reference sequence). The CDR3 spans 14 residues. The CDR3 DNA sequence: TGTGCCAGCAGCTTTGGTATACAGCTCTATGGCTACACCTTC. It encodes CASSFGIQLYGYTF.

The chain couples TRBV5-1 to TRBJ1-2; 8 bases agree with TRBD1. The CDR3 is 13 residues long. V dropped 6 bases and J dropped 3; count of bases not matched to a gene: 4. Germline CDR1 and CDR2: SGHRS and YFSETQ. CDR3 residues: CASTEQGDYGYTF. DNA for the CDR3: TGCGCCAGCACCGAACAGGGGGACTATGGCTACACCTTC.

V usage is TRBV5-1 and J usage is TRBJ2-3; 7 bases match TRBD2. The CDR3 length is 15 residues. Germline V gene data show CDR1 as SGHRS and CDR2 as YFSETQ. V lost 7 bases and J lost 1; bases outside the gene matches: 9. In DNA, the CDR3 is TGCGCCAGCCGAGCGGGGTTGGTGGGCACAGATACGCAGTATTTT. Encoded protein: CASRAGLVGTDTQYF. The full variable domain, its missing parts supplied by reference TRBV5-1 and TRBJ2-3, is KAGVTQTPRYLIKTRGQQVTLSCSPISGHRSVSWYQQTPGQGLQFLFEYFSETQRNKGNFPGRFSGRQFSNSRSEMNVSTLELGDSALYLCASRAGLVGTDTQYFGPGTRLTVL.

This clone was counted a few times. This chain joins TRBV10-3 and TRBJ1-2; D call uncertain. The V gene lost 4 bases and the J gene lost 0 bases, with 9 bases spanning the gap. The CDR3 contains 14 residues. CDR1 and CDR2 from the germline V gene are ENHRY and SYGVKD. As DNA, the CDR3 is TGTGCCATCAGTGGGGCAGGCTCTAACTATGGCTACACCTTC. It specifies CAISGAGSNYGYTF.

The chain couples TRBV29-1 to TRBJ2-5; D gene unclear. In germline, CDR1 is SQVTM, CDR2 ANQGSEA. The ends were cut back, 3 bases at V and 4 bases at J, with 12 bases in the middle. The CDR3 consists of 13 residues. CDR3 amino acids: CSVDSFIGETQYF. The CDR3 DNA sequence: TGCAGCGTTGACTCGTTCATCGGAGAGACCCAGTACTTC.

The chain carries TRBV7-3 and TRBJ2-5; D uncertain. This CDR3 spans 12 amino acids. V dropped 3 bases and J dropped 0 bases, with 2 bases sitting between them. Germline V CDR1 and CDR2: SGHTA, FQGTGA. The CDR3 sequence is CASSFDQETQYF. The DNA of the CDR3 is TGTGCCAGCAGCTTCGACCAAGAGACCCAGTACTTC. The variable domain in full, completed from reference TRBV7-3 and TRBJ2-5, reads GAGVSQTPSNKVTEKGKYVELRCDPISGHTALYWYRQSLGQGPEFLIYFQGTGAADDSGLPNDRFFAVRPEGSVSTLKIQRTERGDSAVYLCASSFDQETQYFGPGTRLLVL.

The V call is TRBV12-3 or TRBV12-4, the J call TRBJ1-4; unclear D gene. The CDR3 consists of 13 residues. Trimming removed 5 bases from V and 8 bases from J, with 12 bases in between. The CDR3, as DNA: TGTGCCAGCAGTCCGGGTCTTTTCGAAAAACTGTTTTTT. Translated, it gives CASSPGLFEKLFF.

This chain uses TRBV7-3 with TRBJ1-1, with TRBD1 matching over 8 bases. Germline V gene lookup returns CDR1 SGHTA and CDR2 FQGTGA. This CDR3 region has 14 residues. V was clipped by 1 base and J by 3 bases; unmatched bases: 1. The CDR3 loop is CASSLRGQDTEAFF. CDR3 DNA: TGTGCCAGCAGCTTAAGGGGACAGGACACTGAAGCTTTCTTT. Complete variable domain (other parts from reference TRBV7-3 and TRBJ1-1): GAGVSQTPSNKVTEKGKYVELRCDPISGHTALYWYRQSLGQGPEFLIYFQGTGAADDSGLPNDRFFAVRPEGSVSTLKIQRTERGDSAVYLCASSLRGQDTEAFFGQGTRLTVV.

V is TRBV19 and J is TRBJ1-5; D ambiguous. The germline V and J ends were trimmed by 1 base and 3 bases, with 10 bases remaining between them. The germline V gene has CDR1 LNHDA and CDR2 SQIVND (reference sequence). There are 15 residues in the CDR3. In DNA form, the CDR3 reads TGTGCCAGTAGTATAGTCGGCAGACTCAATCAGCCCCAGCATTTT. Its protein product is CASSIVGRLNQPQHF.

The chain employs TRBV6-5 and TRBJ2-5; D gene ambiguous. Trimming cost V 2 bases and J 1 base, with 8 bases left between them. In germline, CDR1 is MNHEY, CDR2 SVGAGI. The CDR3 has 14 amino acids. The CDR3 region has the DNA TGTGCCAGCAGTTACGCGCCCTTCCAAGAGACCCAGTACTTC. Translated, it gives CASSYAPFQETQYF.

The chain links TRBV29-1 to TRBJ2-5; 7 positions match TRBD1. The CDR3 covers 14 residues. V trimming: 4 bases; J trimming: 5 bases; junction bases outside the gene matches: 10. Germline V gene lookup returns CDR1 SQVTM and CDR2 ANQGSEA. This chain's CDR3 is CSVAQWRQGETQYF. CDR3 nucleotide sequence: TGCAGCGTTGCGCAGTGGCGACAGGGTGAGACCCAGTACTTC.

For this clone: The junction differs from germline at one of its ends, possibly a read error. This chain connects TRBV28 to TRBJ1-2, with a possible D match to TRBD1 (6 bases). The CDR3 spans 13 residues. Per germline, CDR1 MDHEN and CDR2 SYDVKM. The CDR3: CASSRTANYDYTF. CDR3 DNA sequence: TGTGCCAGCAGTCGGACAGCTAACTATGACTACACCTTC.

The chain couples TRBV15 to TRBJ2-2; the D gene is possibly TRBD1 (6 bases). Germline V gives CDR1 LNHNV, CDR2 YYDKDF (reference sequence). The CDR3 loop spans 18 amino acids. Trimming removed 0 bases at V and 8 bases at J, with 22 bases between. The CDR3 spells CATSRDWGHPLRGGELFF. The DNA for the CDR3 is TGTGCCACCAGCAGAGATTGGGGACATCCACTTCGGGGAGGGGAGCTGTTTTTT.